The 20 T cell receptor beta chains reported below all come from one sample, sequenced in a study of Graves' ophthalmopathy and Graves' hyperthyroidism (dated by TCRdb to the late 2010s). These reads were obtained on an Illumina HiSeq 2000. For repertoire sequencing, the TCR beta CDR3 regions were amplified from RNA transcripts. The first round of RT-PCR was done with HTBI primers and the Qiagen OneStep RT-PCR kit, and was followed by a second round of multiplex PCR, then size selection and purification. TCRdb's own reprocessing of the public reads used fastp at Q25 and MiXCR and kept productive beta chains. Every CDR3 protein is listed once, alongside the most common genes and DNA of its rows. The sample has roughly 420,000 distinct CDR3 sequences on record, around 20% of them singletons. Together, the top ten hold roughly 3.2% of the sample. Sequencing used peripheral blood. The receptors shown here come from a young woman with stable Graves' hyperthyroidism. Donor details come from another sample of the same person, matched by shared clones.

The V call is TRBV12-3 or TRBV12-4, the J call TRBJ2-7; possibly TRBD2 for D (6 bases). V lost 3 bases, J lost 2 bases, and 11 bases lay in between. The CDR3 is 14 residues long. The DNA of the CDR3 is TGTGCCAGCAGTTTCTCTAGCGCAACCTACGAGCAGTACTTC. This sequence encodes CASSFSSATYEQYF.

The chain joins TRBV2 to TRBJ1-1, with D uncertain. The V and J ends lost 4 bases and 0 bases respectively, with 21 bases between them. The germline CDR1 and CDR2 sequences are SNHLY and FYNNEI. CDR3 length equals 18 residues. The CDR3 DNA follows: TGTGCCAGCAGTGGCCGGGTAGACTTCGCCCTCATGAACACTGAAGCTTTCTTT. The encoded protein is CASSGRVDFALMNTEAFF.

This clonotype came up many times. The chain uses TRBV6-1 and TRBJ2-7; a weak D match, TRBD2 (6 bases). The CDR3 contains 12 residues. In germline, CDR1 is MNHNS, CDR2 SASEGT. V shed 7 bases and J shed 3 bases, with 10 bases lying between them. In DNA, the CDR3 is TGTGCCAGCAAGCGGGCAAACTACGAGCAGTACTTC. Translation gives CASKRANYEQYF.

This clonotype has at least ten counts. J is TRBJ2-5 and V is TRBV20-1; 8 positions agree with TRBD2. After removal of 4 bases from V and 4 bases from J, the junction contained 2 bases not matched to a gene. CDR1 is DFQATT, CDR2 SNEGSKA, per germline (reference sequence). The CDR3 has 12 amino acids. The CDR3 is CSATGTRETQYF. The DNA of the CDR3 is TGCAGTGCTACCGGGACTAGAGAGACCCAGTACTTC.

The table lists this clonotype with a few counts. V gene TRBV14 combines with J gene TRBJ1-1, with D tentatively TRBD1 (5 bases). Per germline, CDR1 SGHDN and CDR2 FVKESK. CDR3 length: 17 amino acids. The germline V and J ends were trimmed by 4 bases and 1 base, with 19 bases remaining between them. As DNA, the CDR3 is TGTGCCAGCAGCCTATGCCCAGGGTTTTGTCCGAACACTGAAGCTTTCTTT. Its protein is CASSLCPGFCPNTEAFF.

This clonotype was observed a handful of times. The V and J genes are TRBV12-3 or TRBV12-4 and TRBJ2-7, with D perhaps matching TRBD1 or TRBD2 (7 bases each). The CDR3 is 13 residues long. The V end was cut by 3 bases, the J end by 7 bases, with 13 bases between. CDR3 amino acids: CASSLQGGLEQYF. CDR3 in DNA: TGTGCCAGCAGTTTGCAGGGGGGGTTAGAGCAGTACTTC.

This clonotype was picked up many times. With a much larger clone just one base away, this may be a read error. The CDR3 does not end in the conserved phenylalanine or tryptophan, so this is likely a read error. The chain links TRBV11-2 to TRBJ2-7; 7 bases line up with TRBD1. The CDR3 is made up of 12 amino acids. The V and J ends lost 6 bases and 5 bases, in that order; junction bases with no gene match: 4. CDR1 SGHAT and CDR2 FQNNGV come from the germline V gene. The CDR3 spells CASRAGGHEQYL. DNA of the CDR3: TGTGCCAGCAGGGCAGGGGGTCACGAGCAGTACCTC.

This clonotype has ten or more counts. CDR3 amino acids: CASISAGGITGELFF. The CDR3 DNA reads as TGTGCCAGTATTTCGGCGGGAGGGATCACCGGGGAGCTGTTTTTT. The chain combines TRBV19 with TRBJ2-2, with 9 bases identical to TRBD2. Germline CDR1 LNHDA, CDR2 SQIVND (reference sequence). With 7 bases clipped from V and 4 bases from J, the junction kept 7 bases outside the gene matches. The CDR3 spans 15 residues. The whole variable domain, remainder taken from reference TRBV19 and TRBJ2-2, is DGGITQSPKYLFRKEGQNVTLSCEQNLNHDAMYWYRQDPGQGLRLIYYSQIVNDFQKGDIAEGYSVSREKKESFPLTVTSAQKNPTAFYLCASISAGGITGELFFGEGSRLTVL.

This clonotype was counted between two and nine times. The chain employs TRBV3-1 and TRBJ1-2, with D tentatively TRBD1 (6 bases). The germline V gene has CDR1 LGHDT and CDR2 YNNKEL (reference sequence). This CDR3 has 16 residues. Trimming took off 0 bases at V and 6 bases at J, with 17 bases between the two ends. The CDR3 reads CASSQEAGVSSNGYTF. The CDR3 region has the DNA TGTGCCAGCAGCCAAGAGGCAGGGGTGTCTAGTAATGGCTACACCTTC.

Ten or more counts support this clonotype. The CDR3 bases are TGCGCCAGCAGCTTGGCCGGGGAGTTCTCCTACGAGCAGTACTTC. This gives the protein CASSLAGEFSYEQYF. This chain connects TRBV5-1 to TRBJ2-7; tentatively, D is TRBD2 (5 bases). The CDR3 is 15 residues long. Per the germline V gene, CDR1 is SGHRS and CDR2 is YFSETQ. Deletions cut 0 bases from V and 0 bases from J, with 10 bases between.

The V gene is TRBV13, the J gene TRBJ1-1, with 8 bases identical to TRBD1. Trimming removed 5 bases from V and 3 bases from J; junction bases left unmatched: 8. Germline V gene lookup returns CDR1 PRHDT and CDR2 FYEKMQ (reference sequence). There are 15 residues in the CDR3. CDR3 DNA sequence: TGTGCCAGCAGCATCCCGACAGGGGCGGACACTGAAGCTTTCTTT. This encodes CASSIPTGADTEAFF.

In its sample, this clonotype was seen many times. The gene calls are TRBV12-3 or TRBV12-4 and TRBJ2-5; D ambiguous. There are 11 residues in the CDR3. Trimming cost V 6 bases and J 4 bases, with 6 bases left between them. The CDR3 is CASSQTETQYF. Here the CDR3 DNA reads TGTGCCAGCAGCCAAACAGAGACCCAGTACTTC.

The table lists this clonotype with many counts. The CDR3 DNA reads as TGTGCCAACAGCCGTCCTAGCGGTTACACCGGGGAGCTGTTTTTT. Translating gives CANSRPSGYTGELFF. The gene calls are TRBV6-2 or TRBV6-3 and TRBJ2-2; TRBD2 agrees at 7 bases. The CDR3 has 15 residues. The V and J ends lost 10 bases and 3 bases, in that order; junction bases with no gene match: 11. Germline V CDR1 and CDR2: MNHEY, SVGEGT.

The sample holds many counts of this clonotype. CDR3 region: CASRRTEVRLGYTF. The CDR3 bases are TGTGCCAGCAGACGGACAGAAGTCCGATTAGGCTACACCTTC. The V and J genes are TRBV2 and TRBJ1-2; TRBD1 might be the D (6 bases). There are 14 residues in the CDR3. V lost 6 bases and J lost 8, with 19 bases in between. Germline lookup yields CDR1 SNHLY and CDR2 FYNNEI.

Many counts were recorded for this clonotype. The genes are TRBV3-1 and TRBJ2-2, with TRBD2 identical over 9 bases. V trimming: 8 bases; J trimming: 2 bases; junction bases outside the gene matches: 9. Germline V gene sequence: CDR1 LGHDT, CDR2 YNNKEL (reference sequence). The CDR3 is 16 residues long. The DNA for the CDR3 is TGTGCCAGCGGACCGCCGCGGGAGGGAAACACCGGGGAGCTGTTTTTT. Its protein product is CASGPPREGNTGELFF.

This clonotype was recorded many times. The CDR3 protein is CASSLVGTSGSAKTQYF. The CDR3 DNA reads TGTGCCAGCAGCCTTGTCGGAACTAGCGGGAGCGCGAAGACCCAGTACTTC. The rearrangement uses TRBV28 and TRBJ2-5; 11 nucleotides line up with TRBD2. The CDR3 runs 17 residues. The germline gives CDR1 MDHEN, CDR2 SYDVKM. Germline trimming cut 6 bases from V and 6 bases from J; bases unmatched to any gene: 15. Full variable domain (remainder filled in from reference TRBV28 and TRBJ2-5): DVKVTQSSRYLVKRTGEKVFLECVQDMDHENMFWYRQDPGLGLRLIYFSYDVKMKEKGDIPEGYSVSREKKERFSLILESASTNQTSMYLCASSLVGTSGSAKTQYFGPGTRLLVL.

On this clonotype: A junction end diverges from the germline sequence, so it may reflect a read error. The rearrangement links TRBV12-3 or TRBV12-4 to TRBJ2-5, with 9 bases fitting TRBD2. There are 12 residues in the CDR3. CDR3 coding DNA: TGTGCCAGCAGTTTGGCGGGAGGGGCCCGGTTCTTC. Its translation is CASSLAGGARFF.

V is TRBV20-1 and J is TRBJ2-5; TRBD1 might be the D (5 bases). V lost 6 bases to trimming and J lost 5 bases, with 10 bases between them. The CDR3 is 11 residues long. CDR1 DFQATT and CDR2 SNEGSKA come from the germline V gene (reference sequence). CDR3 sequence (DNA): TGCAGTGCGGGGCCGATGGAGACCCAGTACTTC. Its translation: CSAGPMETQYF.

The chain combines TRBV12-3 or TRBV12-4 with TRBJ2-2; 9 bases are a match to TRBD1. This CDR3 spans 20 amino acids. V shed 3 bases, J shed 1 base, and the junction held 15 bases outside the gene matches. CDR3 DNA: TGTGCCAGCAGTTTTAAATACCCGGGACAGGGAACTAGGAACACCGGGGAGCTGTTTTTT. Protein: CASSFKYPGQGTRNTGELFF.

This clonotype appeared many times. The V and J genes are TRBV20-1 and TRBJ2-7; 8 bases match TRBD1. With 5 bases clipped from V and 2 bases from J, the junction kept 8 bases outside the gene matches. The CDR3 runs 14 residues. Germline CDR1 DFQATT, CDR2 SNEGSKA (reference sequence). The CDR3 spells CSAAIPGQAYEQYF. CDR3 coding DNA: TGCAGTGCTGCTATACCGGGACAGGCCTACGAGCAGTACTTC.